Shown below are 23 T cell receptor beta chains from a single sample sequenced in a study of blood T cell repertoires in COVID-19. Here immunoSEQ multiplex PCR was the method, and the copy in TCRdb shows in-frame clones only, minus some. The sample contains 350,000 or so clones, about 90% of which appear only once. What was sequenced was PBMCs or T cells enriched from blood (not recorded which). These receptors were collected from a woman aged 25 to 45 who had recovered from COVID-19.

The genes are TRBV7-2 and TRBJ2-2; D is uncertain. V shed 1 base and J shed 6 bases, with 12 bases lying between them. The germline gives CDR1 SGHTA, CDR2 FQGNSA. This CDR3 has 15 residues. CDR3 DNA: TGTGCCAGCAGCTTAGGTTTCCGAGAGCCCGGGGAGCTGTTTTTT. Translation gives CASSLGFREPGELFF.

V usage is TRBV9 and J usage is TRBJ2-7, with D perhaps matching TRBD2 (5 bases). The CDR3 spans 14 residues. Germline assignment: CDR1 SGDLS and CDR2 YYNGEE. The V end was cut by 3 bases, the J end by 5 bases, with 15 bases between. The CDR3 sequence is CASSDHGVEDEQYF. The CDR3 bases are TGTGCCAGCAGCGATCACGGTGTGGAGGACGAGCAGTACTTC. Using reference TRBV9 and TRBJ2-7 for the parts outside the CDR3, the full variable domain is DSGVTQTPKHLITATGQRVTLRCSPRSGDLSVYWYQQSLDQGLQFLIQYYNGEERAKGNILERFSAQQFPDLHSELNLSSLELGDSALYFCASSDHGVEDEQYFGPGTRLTVT.

The rearrangement joins TRBV27 to TRBJ2-3; a weak D match, TRBD1 (6 bases). V was cut by 5 bases and J by 2 bases, with 8 bases left in between. Germline V CDR1 and CDR2: MNHEY, SMNVEV (reference sequence). The CDR3 is 13 residues long. This chain's CDR3 is CASSHRDTDTQYF. DNA for the CDR3: TGTGCCAGCAGTCACAGGGACACAGATACGCAGTATTTT.

This sequence joins TRBV4-1 and TRBJ1-3; D perhaps matches TRBD1 (5 bases). V was shortened by 0 bases and J by 0 bases, with 12 bases between the two germline ends. The CDR3 contains 17 residues. Germline V lookup: CDR1 MGHRA, CDR2 YSYEKL. The CDR3: CASSQEGYGGSGNTIYF. The CDR3 DNA sequence: TGCGCCAGCAGCCAAGAAGGGTACGGGGGCTCTGGAAACACCATATATTTT.

A single count supports this clone. The rearrangement uses TRBV3-1 (or the pseudogene TRBV3-2) and TRBJ1-2, with no clear D. The V and J ends lost 0 bases and 7 bases respectively, with 9 bases between them. The CDR3 is made up of 13 amino acids. Per germline, CDR1 LGHDT and CDR2 YNNKEL (reference sequence). As DNA, the CDR3 is TGTGCCAGCAGCCAAGAGAGCGCCACTGGCTACACCTTC. Amino acids: CASSQESATGYTF.

The chain joins TRBV6-2 or TRBV6-3 to TRBJ2-3; D remains ambiguous. The germline V and J ends were trimmed by 3 bases and 5 bases, with 9 bases remaining between them. The CDR3 runs 13 residues. The germline V gene has CDR1 MNHEY and CDR2 SVGEGT. CDR3 DNA sequence: TGTGCCAGCAGTTATGCGTGGAGAGATACGCAGTATTTT. Protein: CASSYAWRDTQYF.

A few counts support this clone. The CDR3 loop reads CASKNRDTFPYEQYF. The DNA of the CDR3 is TGTGCCAGCAAGAATCGTGACACCTTTCCCTACGAGCAGTACTTC. This chain joins TRBV28 and TRBJ2-7; D is undetermined. The CDR3 runs to 15 residues. V was shortened by 7 bases and J by 2 bases, with 18 bases between the two germline ends. Germline loops: CDR1 MDHEN, CDR2 SYDVKM.

J is TRBJ2-3 and V is TRBV7-2, with 9 positions matching TRBD2. The CDR3 is 16 residues long. V was pared by 2 bases and J by 6 bases, with 9 bases of the junction left unmatched. Germline values: CDR1 SGHTA, CDR2 FQGNSA. The CDR3 DNA reads as TGTGCCAGCAGCTTATCCCCCGCGGGGGGGCTCGATACGCAGTATTTT. Its translation: CASSLSPAGGLDTQYF.

Only a few counts were recorded for this clone. The rearrangement links TRBV5-1 to TRBJ1-1, with D possibly being TRBD1 (5 bases). The CDR3 consists of 16 residues. The germline V gene encodes CDR1 SGHRS and CDR2 YFSETQ. Trimming removed 5 bases from V and 0 bases from J, with 17 bases in between. The CDR3 DNA is TGCGCCAGCAGGCTCCAGGGAGGGAACATGAACACTGAAGCTTTCTTT. It yields the protein CASRLQGGNMNTEAFF.

The CDR3: CASRQDSYEQYF. DNA for the CDR3: TGTGCCAGCAGGCAGGACAGCTACGAGCAGTACTTC. The J gene is TRBJ2-7, the V gene TRBV12-3 or TRBV12-4; possibly TRBD1 for D (6 bases). Trimming took off 6 bases at V and 3 bases at J, with 9 bases between the two ends. This CDR3 has 12 residues.

This clone was seen only a few times. The genes are TRBV30 and TRBJ1-2; 8 positions match TRBD1. The ends lost 0 bases at V and 0 bases at J; junction bases unmatched: 6. Germline loops: CDR1 GTSNPN, CDR2 SVGIG (reference sequence). The CDR3 contains 16 residues. CDR3 loop: CAWSVRGTGANYGYTF. The DNA for the CDR3 is TGTGCCTGGAGTGTGCGCGGGACAGGAGCTAACTATGGCTACACCTTC.

This clone has only a few counts. J is TRBJ1-2 and V is TRBV11-2; 10 bases map to TRBD1. J was trimmed by 4 bases and V by 4 bases; bases with no gene match: 6. There are 15 residues in the CDR3. Germline CDR1 SGHAT, CDR2 FQNNGV. The CDR3 spells CASSSRDRGAYGYTF. For the CDR3, the DNA is TGTGCCAGCAGCTCTCGGGACAGGGGAGCCTATGGCTACACCTTC.

J is TRBJ2-7 and V is TRBV13, with 10 nucleotides matching TRBD1. With V trimmed by 4 bases and J by 3 bases, 3 bases remained unmatched. This CDR3 is built from 14 residues. The germline CDR1 and CDR2 sequences are PRHDT and FYEKMQ (reference sequence). CDR3: CASSYRTGGYEQYF. Written as DNA, the CDR3 is TGTGCCAGCAGCTATCGGACAGGGGGCTACGAGCAGTACTTC.

This clone was found a few times. This chain uses TRBV5-3 with TRBJ2-1; D gene uncertain. TRBV5-3 belongs to the ORF category, with a function that is uncertain. CDR3 size: 15 residues. V gave up 4 bases and J gave up 0 bases, with 11 bases separating them. CDR3 in amino acids: CARSVPIPSYNEQFF. The CDR3 DNA reads TGTGCCAGAAGCGTTCCCATCCCCTCCTACAATGAGCAGTTCTTC.

This clone was found once. The V and J genes are TRBV7-2 and TRBJ2-1; D is possibly TRBD1 (5 bases). Germline loops: CDR1 SGHTA, CDR2 FQGNSA. V was pared by 1 base and J by 2 bases, with 12 bases between. The CDR3 is 16 amino acids. The CDR3 DNA follows: TGTGCCAGCAGCTTAGGCCGCAGGGTTCCCTACAATGAGCAGTTCTTC. It translates to CASSLGRRVPYNEQFF. Full variable domain (outside the CDR3, taken from reference TRBV7-2 and TRBJ2-1): GAGVSQSPSNKVTEKGKDVELRCDPISGHTALYWYRQSLGQGLEFLIYFQGNSAPDKSGLPSDRFSAERTGGSVSTLTIQRTQQEDSAVYLCASSLGRRVPYNEQFFGPGTRLTVL.

This clone came up a few times. This rearrangement joins TRBV28 to TRBJ1-6; TRBD1 might be the D (5 bases). The germline gives CDR1 MDHEN, CDR2 SYDVKM. Trimming removed 5 bases at V and 5 bases at J, with 16 bases between. CDR3 size: 16 residues. The CDR3 sequence is CASSVPGGKNNSPLHF. Here the CDR3 DNA reads TGTGCCAGCAGTGTCCCGGGGGGAAAGAATAATTCACCCCTCCACTTT.

This clone was recorded only once. The V and J genes are TRBV12-3 or TRBV12-4 and TRBJ1-2, with no clear D. V dropped 6 bases and J dropped 4 bases, with 6 bases sitting between them. The CDR3 totals 11 residues. This CDR3 reads CASSGSYGYTF. As DNA, the CDR3 is TGTGCCAGCAGCGGGTCCTATGGCTACACCTTC.

This clone was observed a single time. The chain couples TRBV7-2 to TRBJ2-4; 8 bases map to TRBD2. The V segment lost 1 base and the J segment 1 base; nucleotides outside the gene matches: 0. The CDR3 has 15 amino acids. From germline, CDR1 is SGHTA and CDR2 FQGNSA. DNA of the CDR3: TGTGCCAGCAGCTTAGAGCGGGGGGCCAAAAACATTCAGTACTTC. Translation gives CASSLERGAKNIQYF. Full variable domain (remainder filled in from reference TRBV7-2 and TRBJ2-4): GAGVSQSPSNKVTEKGKDVELRCDPISGHTALYWYRQSLGQGLEFLIYFQGNSAPDKSGLPSDRFSAERTGGSVSTLTIQRTQQEDSAVYLCASSLERGAKNIQYFGAGTRLSVL.

This sequence joins TRBV5-1 and TRBJ1-4; TRBD1 aligns across 8 bases. Germline assignment: CDR1 SGHRS and CDR2 YFSETQ. With 3 bases clipped from V and 2 bases from J, the junction kept 9 bases outside the gene matches. CDR3 length: 17 amino acids. The CDR3 is CASSSGQGIRTNEKLFF. As DNA, the CDR3 is TGCGCCAGCAGCTCCGGACAGGGTATTCGCACTAATGAAAAACTGTTTTTT. The entire variable domain, with the rest obtained from reference TRBV5-1 and TRBJ1-4, is as follows: KAGVTQTPRYLIKTRGQQVTLSCSPISGHRSVSWYQQTPGQGLQFLFEYFSETQRNKGNFPGRFSGRQFSNSRSEMNVSTLELGDSALYLCASSSGQGIRTNEKLFFGSGTQLSVL.

The rearrangement uses TRBV19 and TRBJ1-6, with D unresolved. CDR3 size: 16 residues. Germline V lookup: CDR1 LNHDA, CDR2 SQIVND (reference sequence). Trimming shortened V by 3 bases and J by 4 bases, and 13 bases separated the two germline ends. The CDR3 spells CASSITMAEYNSPLHF. CDR3 sequence (DNA): TGTGCCAGTAGTATCACTATGGCAGAGTATAATTCACCCCTCCACTTT.

V and J are TRBV5-6 and TRBJ1-2, with 7 bases fitting TRBD1. The ends lost 2 bases at V and 4 bases at J; junction bases unmatched: 5. Germline CDR1 SGHDT, CDR2 YYEEEE. The CDR3 covers 14 residues. The CDR3 nucleotides are TGTGCCAGCAGCTTACCAGGGGGAAGCTATGGCTACACCTTC. Protein product: CASSLPGGSYGYTF.

The rearrangement joins TRBV28 to TRBJ1-2, with a weak D call TRBD1 (6 bases). V was pared by 6 bases and J by 4 bases, with 18 bases between. The length of the CDR3 is 15 residues. Germline V gene data show CDR1 as MDHEN and CDR2 as SYDVKM. The CDR3 DNA reads TGTGCCAGCAGCAGCCTGGACAGAGAGATCTATGGCTACACCTTC. Translated: CASSSLDREIYGYTF.

This chain uses TRBV7-8 with TRBJ1-5; D ambiguous. CDR3 length equals 15 residues. V was trimmed by 2 bases and J by 2 bases, leaving 10 bases between them. Per the germline V gene, CDR1 is SGHVS and CDR2 is FQNEAQ. DNA of the CDR3: TGTGCCAGCAGCTTACGACGGGTAGGCAATCAGCCCCAGCATTTT. Protein sequence: CASSLRRVGNQPQHF. The full variable domain, completed using reference TRBV7-8 and TRBJ1-5, is GAGVSQSPRYKVAKRGQDVALRCDPISGHVSLFWYQQALGQGPEFLTYFQNEAQLDKSGLPSDRFFAERPEGSVSTLKIQRTQQEDSAVYLCASSLRRVGNQPQHFGDGTRLSIL.